These 11 T cell receptor beta chains originate from one sample sequenced in a study of response to subunit inactivated influenza vaccine (dated by TCRdb to 2016 to 2019). Libraries were prepared through RT-PCR. The listed sequencing device is Illumina HiSeq 2500. In TCRdb, the public reads were trimmed at Q25 with fastp and aligned with MiXCR, with productive beta chains retained. Each CDR3 protein gets just one entry, which takes the most common genes and DNA from the rows behind it. For this sample there are under 950,000 distinct CDR3 sequences; 21% appear just once. Roughly 10% of the sample is taken by the ten largest. The sample was PBMCs from blood, taken about 5 days after vaccination. Receptor source: a man aged 50 or older who received an inactivated influenza vaccine. Donor details come from another sample of the same person, matched by shared clones.

J is TRBJ2-3 and V is TRBV6-9; 8 positions match TRBD2. Per germline, CDR1 MNHGY and CDR2 SVAAGI. The CDR3 sequence is 18 residues long. The trim removed 4 bases at V and 3 bases at J, leaving 15 bases unmatched. CDR3 in amino acids: CASSSPPPGGPLTDTQYF. In DNA form, the CDR3 reads TGTGCCAGCAGTTCGCCCCCCCCGGGAGGGCCGTTAACAGATACGCAGTATTTT.

This clonotype was observed many times. The rearrangement links TRBV20-1 to TRBJ2-1, with a tentative D call TRBD2 (7 bases). The CDR3 has 14 residues. V lost 5 bases to trimming and J lost 7 bases, with 18 bases between them. Germline values: CDR1 DFQATT, CDR2 SNEGSKA (reference sequence). CDR3 sequence: CSADGGGLGNEQFF. The DNA for the CDR3 is TGCAGTGCTGATGGGGGGGGCTTGGGAAATGAGCAGTTCTTC.

The chain links TRBV12-3 or TRBV12-4 to TRBJ2-1, with TRBD1 identical over 10 bases. The CDR3 runs 15 residues. Losses at the gene ends were 2 bases for V and 9 bases for J; bases not matched to a gene: 7. CDR3 sequence reads: CASSLWGTGVGEQFF. DNA for the CDR3: TGTGCCAGCAGTTTATGGGGGACAGGGGTCGGTGAGCAGTTCTTC.

This clonotype was seen a handful of times. The chain employs TRBV7-2 and TRBJ2-1; 9 bases are a match to TRBD2. The germline V gene encodes CDR1 SGHTA and CDR2 FQGNSA. Losses at the gene ends were 6 bases for V and 6 bases for J; bases not matched to a gene: 12. This CDR3 is 16 amino acids long. Here the CDR3 reads CASRPVLAGGVNEQFF. The CDR3 nucleotides are TGTGCCAGCAGGCCCGTCTTGGCGGGGGGGGTCAATGAGCAGTTCTTC.

A few counts support this clonotype. The rearrangement links TRBV4-1 to TRBJ2-1, with 8 bases lining up with TRBD2. V trimming: 4 bases; J trimming: 4 bases; junction bases outside the gene matches: 12. CDR1 and CDR2 (germline): MGHRA, YSYEKL. CDR3 length: 17 residues. The CDR3 nucleotides are TGCGCCAGCAGCCTGCGTTTAGGCGGGGGGCTTTACAATGAGCAGTTCTTC. It codes for CASSLRLGGGLYNEQFF.

This clonotype was counted at least ten times. The gene calls are TRBV5-1 and TRBJ2-7; 10 bases align to TRBD1. The CDR3 sequence is 14 residues long. Germline V lookup: CDR1 SGHRS, CDR2 YFSETQ. V lost 3 bases and J lost 0; bases outside the gene matches: 0. In nucleotides, the CDR3 is TGCGCCAGCAGCTGGACAGGGGGCTCCTACGAGCAGTACTTC. As protein: CASSWTGGSYEQYF. Full variable domain (remainder filled in from reference TRBV5-1 and TRBJ2-7): KAGVTQTPRYLIKTRGQQVTLSCSPISGHRSVSWYQQTPGQGLQFLFEYFSETQRNKGNFPGRFSGRQFSNSRSEMNVSTLELGDSALYLCASSWTGGSYEQYFGPGTRLTVT.

The chain combines TRBV13 with TRBJ2-5; D is ambiguous. V lost 5 bases, J lost 7 bases, and 11 bases lay in between. Germline V CDR1 and CDR2: PRHDT, FYEKMQ (reference sequence). The CDR3 loop spans 12 amino acids. The CDR3 DNA is TGTGCCAGCAGCGACACGGGTTGGACCCAGTACTTC. It yields the protein CASSDTGWTQYF.

This clonotype was detected only a few times. The V gene is TRBV5-1, the J gene TRBJ2-5; 8 bases match TRBD1. The ends lost 9 bases at V and 4 bases at J; junction bases unmatched: 11. The germline gives CDR1 SGHRS, CDR2 YFSETQ. This CDR3 comprises 14 residues. The CDR3: CANRTGRMRETQYF. CDR3 nucleotide sequence: TGCGCCAACAGGACAGGGAGGATGAGAGAGACCCAGTACTTC.

A few counts support this clonotype. The chain joins TRBV20-1 to TRBJ2-5; D not certain. The germline CDR1 and CDR2 sequences are DFQATT and SNEGSKA (reference sequence). The V end lost 0 bases, the J end lost 0 bases, and 14 bases lay between the germline ends. The CDR3 runs to 16 residues. In DNA, the CDR3 is TGCAGTGCTAGAGATCACGTGAGAGAGTACCAAGAGACCCAGTACTTC. The encoded protein is CSARDHVREYQETQYF.

This rearrangement joins TRBV9 to TRBJ2-3; D gene uncertain. The CDR3 has 15 amino acids. The germline V gene encodes CDR1 SGDLS and CDR2 YYNGEE. V shed 1 base and J shed 0 bases, with 9 bases lying between them. CDR3 DNA: TGTGCCAGCAGCGTACCGTCCTCTAGCACAGATACGCAGTATTTT. Encoded protein: CASSVPSSSTDTQYF.

This clonotype was found a few times. The rearrangement joins TRBV6-2 or TRBV6-3 to TRBJ2-1, with 13 bases matching TRBD2. Trimming at V came to 5 bases and at J to 0 bases, leaving 13 bases not matched to a gene. This CDR3 has 20 amino acids. Germline V gene sequence: CDR1 MNHEY, CDR2 SVGEGT. CDR3 amino acids: CASSPPSGLAGISSYNEQFF. The CDR3 DNA sequence: TGTGCCAGCAGTCCGCCTTCGGGACTAGCGGGAATAAGCTCCTACAATGAGCAGTTCTTC.